These 20 T cell receptor beta chains originate from one sample sequenced in a study of CD8 T cells in ankylosing spondylitis. MiXCR was run by TCRdb on the 5' RACE reads, yielding one entry per CDR3 protein. The data show 250,000 to 300,000 distinct CDR3 sequences, 20% seen once. The specimen sequenced was blood, either unsorted or a sorted T cell fraction (not recorded which). Source of these receptors: a male donor with ankylosing spondylitis or in good health (not recorded which).

This clonotype was counted only a few times. The V call is TRBV28, the J call TRBJ1-1; D gene ambiguous. This CDR3 contains 16 residues. Germline lookup yields CDR1 MDHEN and CDR2 SYDVKM. Trimming removed 5 bases at V and 9 bases at J, with 25 bases between. The DNA for the CDR3 is TGTGCCAGCAGTGCTATTGGGATAGATGTACGGGCAAAAGCTTTCTTT. Protein product: CASSAIGIDVRAKAFF.

There are a few counts of this clonotype. This rearrangement joins TRBV20-1 to TRBJ2-1; 11 nucleotides match TRBD2. This CDR3 has 14 residues. Germline trimming cut 5 bases from V and 6 bases from J; bases unmatched to any gene: 6. The germline V gene encodes CDR1 DFQATT and CDR2 SNEGSKA (reference sequence). CDR3 nucleotides: TGCAGTGCTCGACTAGCGGGAAGGTTCAATGAGCAGTTCTTC. Its translation is CSARLAGRFNEQFF.

The chain links TRBV5-1 to TRBJ2-2, with 10 bases fitting TRBD2. The V segment lost 2 bases and the J segment 6 bases; nucleotides outside the gene matches: 4. The CDR3 loop spans 15 amino acids. Germline V gene data show CDR1 as SGHRS and CDR2 as YFSETQ. The CDR3 reads CASSLTLAGAGELFF. The CDR3 DNA follows: TGCGCCAGCAGCTTAACCCTAGCGGGAGCCGGGGAGCTGTTTTTT.

This clonotype has a count of ten or more. DNA for the CDR3: TGCGCCAGCAGCTTGGTGTGGGGGGCCAGGGACACTGAAGCTTTCTTT. The encoded protein is CASSLVWGARDTEAFF. V and J are TRBV5-1 and TRBJ1-1, with D perhaps matching TRBD1 (6 bases). Trimming took 0 bases from V and 3 from J, leaving 15 bases between them. The CDR3 runs to 16 residues. Germline V gives CDR1 SGHRS, CDR2 YFSETQ. The full variable domain, in which reference TRBV5-1 and TRBJ1-1 provide the parts outside the CDR3, is KAGVTQTPRYLIKTRGQQVTLSCSPISGHRSVSWYQQTPGQGLQFLFEYFSETQRNKGNFPGRFSGRQFSNSRSEMNVSTLELGDSALYLCASSLVWGARDTEAFFGQGTRLTVV.

This clonotype was seen only once. The CDR3 sequence: CASSLRQGEGQPQHF. The CDR3 DNA follows: TGTGCCAGCAGCTTACGGCAGGGGGAAGGTCAGCCCCAGCATTTT. V gene TRBV7-8 combines with J gene TRBJ1-5; 7 bases agree with TRBD1. CDR1 and CDR2 from the germline V gene are SGHVS and FQNEAQ. Trimming took 2 bases from V and 6 from J; bases not matched to a gene: 7. This CDR3 has 15 residues.

This clonotype was picked up many times. The gene calls are TRBV20-1 and TRBJ2-1; no clear D gene. Germline V gene lookup returns CDR1 DFQATT and CDR2 SNEGSKA (reference sequence). The CDR3 spans 13 residues. Trimming took off 3 bases at V and 5 bases at J, with 11 bases between the two ends. In nucleotides, the CDR3 is TGCAGTGCTAGTACCCCCGCTCACAATGAGCAGTTCTTC. Amino acid sequence: CSASTPAHNEQFF.

The chain uses TRBV12-3 or TRBV12-4 and TRBJ2-1; 7 bases match TRBD1. V was clipped by 7 bases and J by 4 bases; unmatched bases: 4. CDR3 length: 13 residues. The CDR3 spells CASKGTVYNEQFF. For the CDR3, the DNA is TGTGCCAGCAAAGGGACAGTGTACAATGAGCAGTTCTTC.

The chain combines TRBV12-3 or TRBV12-4 with TRBJ2-5, with TRBD2 matching over 8 bases. Unmatched junction bases numbered 5, after V lost 7 bases and J lost 1 base. This CDR3 has 14 residues. The CDR3, as DNA: TGTGCCAGCACCCGGGGGGGGCTCCAAGAGACCCAGTACTTC. Translated, it gives CASTRGGLQETQYF.

The chain combines TRBV9 with TRBJ2-1; the D gene is possibly TRBD2 (5 bases). The CDR3 contains 15 residues. The germline V gene encodes CDR1 SGDLS and CDR2 YYNGEE. The V end lost 4 bases, the J end lost 2 bases, and 13 bases lay between the germline ends. The DNA for the CDR3 is TGTGCCAGCAGCCTAACAGCGGAACCCTACAATGAGCAGTTCTTC. Amino acid sequence: CASSLTAEPYNEQFF.

The chain joins TRBV20-1 to TRBJ1-4; D gene uncertain. The V and J ends lost 3 bases and 6 bases respectively, with 14 bases between them. CDR1 and CDR2 from the germline V gene are DFQATT and SNEGSKA (reference sequence). The CDR3 has 14 residues. CDR3 bases: TGCAGTGCTAGGTCCGGGAACTTTGATGAAAAACTGTTTTTT. Protein product: CSARSGNFDEKLFF.

This clonotype showed up many times. The rearrangement joins TRBV5-1 to TRBJ1-5; perhaps TRBD1 as D (5 bases). From germline, CDR1 is SGHRS and CDR2 YFSETQ. This CDR3 spans 16 amino acids. V was pared by 0 bases and J by 1 base, with 11 bases between. In DNA, the CDR3 is TGCGCCAGCAGCTTGGGGGACCGAGGGAGCAATCAGCCCCAGCATTTT. Its translation is CASSLGDRGSNQPQHF.

This chain uses TRBV11-2 with TRBJ2-7; no definite D call. The CDR3 has 15 residues. With 2 bases removed from V and 1 base from J, the gap between germline ends came to 12 bases. The germline CDR1 and CDR2 sequences are SGHAT and FQNNGV. CDR3 sequence reads: CASSLSWRNSYEQYV. The DNA of the CDR3 is TGTGCCAGCAGCTTATCGTGGCGGAATTCCTACGAGCAGTACGTC.

This chain connects TRBV20-1 to TRBJ2-1; D is uncertain. There are 14 residues in the CDR3. Trimming shortened V by 5 bases and J by 0 bases, and 11 bases separated the two germline ends. Germline CDR1 DFQATT, CDR2 SNEGSKA (reference sequence). The CDR3 nucleotides read TGCAGTGCTGAGGCCTCGAGCTCCTACAATGAGCAGTTCTTC. This codes for CSAEASSSYNEQFF.

The sample holds many counts of this clonotype. The chain recombines TRBV20-1 with TRBJ2-3; tentatively, D is TRBD1 (6 bases). Germline values: CDR1 DFQATT, CDR2 SNEGSKA (reference sequence). CDR3 length: 14 amino acids. V was pared by 3 bases and J by 1 base, with 11 bases between. The CDR3, as DNA: TGCAGTGCTAGTGGGGGCGCCGGCACAGATACGCAGTATTTT. Residues: CSASGGAGTDTQYF.

The gene calls are TRBV10-3 and TRBJ2-1; 7 bases line up with TRBD1. The trim removed 6 bases at V and 9 bases at J, leaving 5 bases unmatched. Germline CDR1 and CDR2: ENHRY and SYGVKD. The CDR3 covers 12 residues. Here the CDR3 DNA reads TGTGCCATCAGGGGGACAGATCGTGAGCAGTTCTTC. This sequence encodes CAIRGTDREQFF.

This chain connects TRBV5-1 to TRBJ2-2, with a weak D call TRBD1 (5 bases). The CDR3 runs 15 residues. Germline-derived CDR1 and CDR2 are SGHRS and YFSETQ. V was trimmed by 2 bases and J by 1 base, leaving 9 bases between them. The CDR3 is CASSLRQQNTGELFF. The CDR3 DNA reads TGCGCCAGCAGCTTACGACAGCAGAACACCGGGGAGCTGTTTTTT.

This chain links TRBV7-9 with TRBJ1-2; D is perhaps TRBD1 (6 bases). The CDR3 contains 17 residues. V was trimmed by 6 bases and J by 3 bases, leaving 23 bases between them. The germline V gene has CDR1 SEHNR and CDR2 FQNEAQ (reference sequence). The CDR3 spells CASSFRPIQGKDYGYTF. The DNA for the CDR3 is TGTGCCAGCAGTTTCCGACCCATACAGGGCAAGGACTATGGCTACACCTTC.

There are a few counts of this clonotype. This chain uses TRBV20-1 with TRBJ1-2; no reliable D call. The CDR3 contains 11 residues. With 4 bases removed from V and 8 bases from J, the gap between germline ends came to 11 bases. The germline V gene encodes CDR1 DFQATT and CDR2 SNEGSKA (reference sequence). Here the CDR3 DNA reads TGCAGTGCTACCGTGACTGGGGGCTACACCTTC. Its protein is CSATVTGGYTF.

This clonotype has only a few counts. This chain joins TRBV29-1 and TRBJ2-5; 15 nucleotides line up with TRBD2. J was trimmed by 0 bases and V by 4 bases; bases with no gene match: 6. The CDR3 sequence is 17 residues long. Germline V gene sequence: CDR1 SQVTM, CDR2 ANQGSEA. The CDR3 spells CSVAPGLAGGYQETQYF. CDR3 bases: TGCAGCGTTGCGCCGGGACTAGCGGGAGGTTACCAAGAGACCCAGTACTTC. Full variable domain (outside the CDR3, taken from reference TRBV29-1 and TRBJ2-5): SAVISQKPSRDICQRGTSLTIQCQVDSQVTMMFWYRQQPGQSLTLIATANQGSEATYESGFVIDKFPISRPNLTFSTLTVSNMSPEDSSIYLCSVAPGLAGGYQETQYFGPGTRLLVL.

The sample holds a few counts of this clonotype. The chain carries TRBV5-1 and TRBJ1-3, with 7 bases lining up with TRBD1. The CDR3 runs to 15 residues. The ends lost 0 bases at V and 3 bases at J; junction bases unmatched: 3. Germline CDR1 and CDR2: SGHRS and YFSETQ. In nucleotides, the CDR3 is TGCGCCAGCAGCTTGGAGGGGGCCGATGGAAACACCATATATTTT. Translated: CASSLEGADGNTIYF. The full variable domain, with the rest looked up from reference TRBV5-1 and TRBJ1-3, is KAGVTQTPRYLIKTRGQQVTLSCSPISGHRSVSWYQQTPGQGLQFLFEYFSETQRNKGNFPGRFSGRQFSNSRSEMNVSTLELGDSALYLCASSLEGADGNTIYFGEGSWLTVV.